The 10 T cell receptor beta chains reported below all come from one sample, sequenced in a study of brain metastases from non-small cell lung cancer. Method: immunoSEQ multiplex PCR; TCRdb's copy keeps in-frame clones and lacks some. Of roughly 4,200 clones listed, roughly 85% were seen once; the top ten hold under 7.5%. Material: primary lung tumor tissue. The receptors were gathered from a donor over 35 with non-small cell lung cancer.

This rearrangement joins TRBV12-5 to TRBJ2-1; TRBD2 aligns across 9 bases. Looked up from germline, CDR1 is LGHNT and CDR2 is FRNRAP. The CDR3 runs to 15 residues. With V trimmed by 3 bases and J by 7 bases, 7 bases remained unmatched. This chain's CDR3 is CASGLVAGVRNEQFF. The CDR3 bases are TGTGCTAGTGGTTTAGTAGCGGGAGTAAGGAATGAGCAGTTCTTC.

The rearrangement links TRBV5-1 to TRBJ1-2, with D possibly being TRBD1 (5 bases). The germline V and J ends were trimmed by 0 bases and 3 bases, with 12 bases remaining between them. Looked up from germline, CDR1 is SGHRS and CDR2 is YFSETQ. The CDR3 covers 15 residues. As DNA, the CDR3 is TGCGCCAGCAGCTTGGAGCCGGGACGGCACTATGGCTACACCTTC. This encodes CASSLEPGRHYGYTF.

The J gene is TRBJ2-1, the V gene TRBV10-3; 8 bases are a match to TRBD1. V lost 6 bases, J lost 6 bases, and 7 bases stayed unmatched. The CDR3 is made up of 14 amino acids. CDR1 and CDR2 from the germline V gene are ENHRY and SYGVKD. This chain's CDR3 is CAISLGQEGNEQFF. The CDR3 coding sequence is TGTGCCATCAGCTTGGGACAGGAGGGCAATGAGCAGTTCTTC.

For the CDR3, the DNA is TGTGCCAGCAGCCCGTGGACAGATCCCCAAGAGACCCAGTACTTC. This sequence encodes CASSPWTDPQETQYF. The chain recombines TRBV14 with TRBJ2-5, with a possible D match to TRBD1 (6 bases). CDR1 and CDR2 from the germline V gene are SGHDN and FVKESK. V was clipped by 4 bases and J by 1 base, with 13 bases between them. This CDR3 comprises 15 residues.

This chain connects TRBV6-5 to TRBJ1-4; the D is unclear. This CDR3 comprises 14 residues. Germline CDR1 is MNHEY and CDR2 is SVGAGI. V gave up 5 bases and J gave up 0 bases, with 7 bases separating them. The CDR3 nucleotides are TGTGCCAGCAGTCCAGGTGCAACTAATGAAAAACTGTTTTTT. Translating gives CASSPGATNEKLFF.

Here the CDR3 DNA reads TGTGCCAGCAGCTTAGGTTACACGAACACCATATATTTT. This encodes CASSLGYTNTIYF. The genes are TRBV5-5 and TRBJ1-3; D gene ambiguous. The CDR3 is 13 residues long. Trimming removed 2 bases at V and 7 bases at J, with 10 bases between. CDR1 SGHKS and CDR2 YYEKEE come from the germline V gene (reference sequence).

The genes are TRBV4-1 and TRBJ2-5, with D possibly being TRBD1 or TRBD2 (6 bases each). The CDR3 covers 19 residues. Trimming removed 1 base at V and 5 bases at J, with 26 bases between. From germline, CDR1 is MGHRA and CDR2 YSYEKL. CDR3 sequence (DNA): TGCGCCAGCAGCCAAGGTCTGAGCGCCCCGGGGGCTCTAATGGAGACCCAGTACTTC. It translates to CASSQGLSAPGALMETQYF.

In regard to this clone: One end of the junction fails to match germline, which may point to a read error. CDR3: CASSQEGQVLTGELLF. CDR3 DNA sequence: TGCGCCAGCAGCCAAGAGGGACAGGTTCTCACCGGGGAGCTGCTTTTT. This chain uses TRBV4-3 with TRBJ2-2, with TRBD1 matching over 8 bases. This CDR3 is 16 amino acids long. The germline CDR1 and CDR2 sequences are LGHNA and YSLEER.

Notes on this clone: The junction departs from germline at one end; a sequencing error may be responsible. The CDR3 loop is CASSLGLAGPNTGELFF. CDR3 coding DNA: TGTGCCAGCAGCCTAGGACTAGCGGGTCCGAACACTGGGGAGCTGTTTTTT. This chain uses TRBV7-9 with TRBJ2-2; 11 bases line up with TRBD2. The CDR3 runs to 17 residues. In germline, CDR1 is SEHNR, CDR2 FQNEAQ (reference sequence).

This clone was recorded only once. The CDR3 sequence: CASSLTLAGVYEQYF. The DNA for the CDR3 is TGTGCCAGCAGCTTAACCCTAGCGGGAGTCTACGAGCAGTACTTC. The chain recombines TRBV7-2 with TRBJ2-7, with 10 bases identical to TRBD2. Germline CDR1 reads SGHTA; CDR2 reads FQGNSA. Unmatched junction bases numbered 4, after V lost 2 bases and J lost 3 bases. The CDR3 sequence is 15 residues long.